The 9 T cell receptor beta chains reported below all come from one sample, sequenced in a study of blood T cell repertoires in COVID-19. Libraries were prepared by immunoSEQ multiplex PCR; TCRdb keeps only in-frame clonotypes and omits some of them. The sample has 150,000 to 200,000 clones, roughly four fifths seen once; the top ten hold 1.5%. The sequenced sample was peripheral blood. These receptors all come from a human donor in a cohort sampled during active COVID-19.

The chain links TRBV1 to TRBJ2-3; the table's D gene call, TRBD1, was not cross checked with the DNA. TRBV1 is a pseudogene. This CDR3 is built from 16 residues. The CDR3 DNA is TGCACCAGCAGCCAATCAGGACAGTCTAGCACAGATACGCAGTATTTT. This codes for CTSSQSGQSSTDTQYF.

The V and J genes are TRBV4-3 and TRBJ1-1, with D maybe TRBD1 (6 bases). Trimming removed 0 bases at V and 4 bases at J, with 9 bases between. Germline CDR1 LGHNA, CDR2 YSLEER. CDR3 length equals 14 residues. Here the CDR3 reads CASSQEFRGTEAFF. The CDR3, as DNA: TGCGCCAGCAGCCAAGAATTCAGGGGCACTGAAGCTTTCTTT.

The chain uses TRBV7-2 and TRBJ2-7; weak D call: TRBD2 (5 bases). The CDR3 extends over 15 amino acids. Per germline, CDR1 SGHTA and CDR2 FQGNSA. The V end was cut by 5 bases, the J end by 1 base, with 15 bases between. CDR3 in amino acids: CASSPGVPPSYEQYF. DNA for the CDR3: TGTGCCAGCAGCCCCGGGGTTCCACCTTCCTACGAGCAGTACTTC.

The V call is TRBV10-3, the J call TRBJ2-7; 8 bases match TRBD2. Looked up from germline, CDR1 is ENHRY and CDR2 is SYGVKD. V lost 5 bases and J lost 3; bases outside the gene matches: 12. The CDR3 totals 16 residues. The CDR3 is CAISSPTSGARYEQYF. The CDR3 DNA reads TGTGCCATCAGTAGCCCCACTAGCGGAGCCCGCTACGAGCAGTACTTC.

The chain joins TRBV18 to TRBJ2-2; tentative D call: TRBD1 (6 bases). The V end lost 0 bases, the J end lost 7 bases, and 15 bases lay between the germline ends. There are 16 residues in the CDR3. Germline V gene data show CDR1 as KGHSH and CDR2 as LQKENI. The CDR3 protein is CASSPPSTGYLGELFF. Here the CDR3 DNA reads TGTGCCAGCTCACCACCGTCCACAGGGTATCTCGGGGAGCTGTTTTTT.

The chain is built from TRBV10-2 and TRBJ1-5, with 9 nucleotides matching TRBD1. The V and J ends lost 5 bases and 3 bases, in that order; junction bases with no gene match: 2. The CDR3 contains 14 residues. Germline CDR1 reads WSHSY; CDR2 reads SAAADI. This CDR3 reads CASSRDRDNQPQHF. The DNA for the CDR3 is TGCGCCAGCAGTAGGGACAGGGACAATCAGCCCCAGCATTTT.

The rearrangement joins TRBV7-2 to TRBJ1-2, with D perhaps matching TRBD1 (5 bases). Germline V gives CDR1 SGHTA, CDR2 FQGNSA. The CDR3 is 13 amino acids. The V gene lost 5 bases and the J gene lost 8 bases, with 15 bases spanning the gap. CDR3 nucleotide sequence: TGTGCCAGCAGCGACGGGACTTTGGGGGGCTACACCTTC. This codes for CASSDGTLGGYTF.

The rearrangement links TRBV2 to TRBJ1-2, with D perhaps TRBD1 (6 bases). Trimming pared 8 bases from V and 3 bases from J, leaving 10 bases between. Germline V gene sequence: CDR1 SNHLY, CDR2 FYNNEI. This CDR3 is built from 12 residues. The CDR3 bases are TGTGCCAGCCACAGGGATGACTATGGCTACACCTTC. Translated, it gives CASHRDDYGYTF.

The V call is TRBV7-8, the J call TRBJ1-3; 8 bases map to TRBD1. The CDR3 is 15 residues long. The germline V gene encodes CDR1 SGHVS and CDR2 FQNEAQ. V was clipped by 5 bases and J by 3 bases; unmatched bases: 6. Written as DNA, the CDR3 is TGTGCCAGCAGCCGCGCAGGGGGCTTTGGAAACACCATATATTTT. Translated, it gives CASSRAGGFGNTIYF.